The entry that follows covers one T cell receptor (beta chain) sequence. The data belong to a study of CD8 T cells in ankylosing spondylitis. The CDR3 totals 12 residues. The germline CDR1 and CDR2 sequences are SQVTM and ANQGSEA. With V trimmed by 6 bases and J by 4 bases, 2 bases remained unmatched. TCRdb re-derived calls from the 5' RACE reads in MiXCR, one entry per CDR3 protein. The table records under 250,000 distinct CDR3 sequences, about 30% of them present only once. This clonotype originated in a male donor with ankylosing spondylitis or in good health (not recorded which). This sequence joins TRBV29-1 and TRBJ1-2; 10 bases line up with TRBD1. The sequenced material came from blood, either unsorted or a sorted T cell fraction (not recorded which). The CDR3 coding sequence is TGCAGCGTGGGACAGGGGCCCTATGGCTACACCTTC. This encodes CSVGQGPYGYTF.